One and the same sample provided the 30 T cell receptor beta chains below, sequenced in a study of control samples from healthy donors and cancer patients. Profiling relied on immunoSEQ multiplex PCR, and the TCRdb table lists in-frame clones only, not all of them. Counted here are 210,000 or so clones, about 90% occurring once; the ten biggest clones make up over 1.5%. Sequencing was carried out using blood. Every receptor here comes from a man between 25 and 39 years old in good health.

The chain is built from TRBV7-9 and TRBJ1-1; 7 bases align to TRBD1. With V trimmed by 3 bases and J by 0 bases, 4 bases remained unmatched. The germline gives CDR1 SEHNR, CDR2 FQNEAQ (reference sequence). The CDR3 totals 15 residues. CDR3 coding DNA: TGTGCCAGCAGCTTCCTAGGACAGGTGAACACTGAAGCTTTCTTT. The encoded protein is CASSFLGQVNTEAFF.

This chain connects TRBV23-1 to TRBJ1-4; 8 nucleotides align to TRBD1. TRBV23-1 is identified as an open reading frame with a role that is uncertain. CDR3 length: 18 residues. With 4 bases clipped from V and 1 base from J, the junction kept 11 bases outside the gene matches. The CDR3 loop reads CASSPHPTGVQTNEKLFF. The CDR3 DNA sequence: TGCGCCAGCAGTCCCCACCCGACAGGGGTGCAAACTAATGAAAAACTGTTTTTT.

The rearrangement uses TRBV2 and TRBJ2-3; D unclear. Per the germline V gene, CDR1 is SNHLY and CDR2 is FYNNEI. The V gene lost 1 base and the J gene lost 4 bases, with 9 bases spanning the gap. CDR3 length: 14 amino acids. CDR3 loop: CASSEVPPPDTQYF. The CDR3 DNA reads TGTGCCAGCAGTGAAGTCCCTCCTCCAGATACGCAGTATTTT.

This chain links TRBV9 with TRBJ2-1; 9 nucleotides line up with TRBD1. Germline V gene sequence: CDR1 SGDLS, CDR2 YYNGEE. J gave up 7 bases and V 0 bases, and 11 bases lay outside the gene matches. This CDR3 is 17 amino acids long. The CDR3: CASSVGWGTGTPNEQFF. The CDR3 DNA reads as TGTGCCAGCAGCGTAGGGTGGGGGACAGGGACCCCGAATGAGCAGTTCTTC. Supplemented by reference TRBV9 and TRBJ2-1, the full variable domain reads DSGVTQTPKHLITATGQRVTLRCSPRSGDLSVYWYQQSLDQGLQFLIQYYNGEERAKGNILERFSAQQFPDLHSELNLSSLELGDSALYFCASSVGWGTGTPNEQFFGPGTRLTVL.

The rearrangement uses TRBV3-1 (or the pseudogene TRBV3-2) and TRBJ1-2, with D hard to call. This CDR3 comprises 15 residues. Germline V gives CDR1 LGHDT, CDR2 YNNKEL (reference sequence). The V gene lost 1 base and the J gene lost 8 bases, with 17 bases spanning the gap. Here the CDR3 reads CASSQGDFVAVGYTF. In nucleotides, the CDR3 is TGTGCCAGCAGCCAAGGTGACTTTGTAGCGGTCGGCTACACCTTC.

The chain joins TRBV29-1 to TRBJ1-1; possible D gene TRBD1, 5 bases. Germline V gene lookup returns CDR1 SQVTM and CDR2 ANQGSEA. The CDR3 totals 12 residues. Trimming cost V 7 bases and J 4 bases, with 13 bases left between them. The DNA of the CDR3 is TGCAGCGCTCATAGGGACGGCACTGAAGCTTTCTTT. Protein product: CSAHRDGTEAFF.

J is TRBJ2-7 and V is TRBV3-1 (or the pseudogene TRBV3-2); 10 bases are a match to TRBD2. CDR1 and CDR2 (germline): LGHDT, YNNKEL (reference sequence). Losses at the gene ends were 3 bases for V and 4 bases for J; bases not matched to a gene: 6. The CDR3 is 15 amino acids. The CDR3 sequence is CASSHASGGQYEQYF. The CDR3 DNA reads TGTGCCAGCAGCCACGCTAGCGGGGGACAATACGAGCAGTACTTC.

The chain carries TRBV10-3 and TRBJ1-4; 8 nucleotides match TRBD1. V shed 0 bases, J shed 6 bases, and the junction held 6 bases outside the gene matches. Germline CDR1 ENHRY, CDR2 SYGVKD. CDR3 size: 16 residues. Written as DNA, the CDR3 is TGTGCCATCAGTGAGTCAGATGGCAGGGGGCATGAAAAACTGTTTTTT. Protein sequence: CAISESDGRGHEKLFF.

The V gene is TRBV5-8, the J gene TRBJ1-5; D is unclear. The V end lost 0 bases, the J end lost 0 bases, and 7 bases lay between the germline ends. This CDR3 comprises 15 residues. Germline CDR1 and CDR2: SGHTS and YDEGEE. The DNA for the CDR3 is TGTGCCAGCAGCTTGGGAGGATATAGCAATCAGCCCCAGCATTTT. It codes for CASSLGGYSNQPQHF.

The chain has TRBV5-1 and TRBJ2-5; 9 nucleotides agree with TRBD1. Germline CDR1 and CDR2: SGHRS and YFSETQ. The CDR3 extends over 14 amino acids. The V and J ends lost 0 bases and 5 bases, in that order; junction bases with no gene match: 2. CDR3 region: CASSLGQGDETQYF. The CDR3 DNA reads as TGCGCCAGCAGCTTGGGACAGGGGGATGAGACCCAGTACTTC. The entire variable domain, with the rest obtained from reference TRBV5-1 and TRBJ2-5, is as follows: KAGVTQTPRYLIKTRGQQVTLSCSPISGHRSVSWYQQTPGQGLQFLFEYFSETQRNKGNFPGRFSGRQFSNSRSEMNVSTLELGDSALYLCASSLGQGDETQYFGPGTRLLVL.

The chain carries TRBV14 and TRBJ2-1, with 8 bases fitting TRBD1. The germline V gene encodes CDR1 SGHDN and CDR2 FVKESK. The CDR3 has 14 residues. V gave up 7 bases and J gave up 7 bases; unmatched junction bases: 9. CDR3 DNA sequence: TGTGCCAGCAACATAGGACAGGGTTGGAATGAGCAGTTCTTC. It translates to CASNIGQGWNEQFF.

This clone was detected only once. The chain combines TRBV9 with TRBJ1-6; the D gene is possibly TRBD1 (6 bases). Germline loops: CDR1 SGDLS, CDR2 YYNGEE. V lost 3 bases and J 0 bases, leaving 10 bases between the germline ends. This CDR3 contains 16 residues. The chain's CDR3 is CASSATGSSYNSPLHF. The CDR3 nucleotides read TGTGCCAGCAGCGCCACAGGGAGCTCCTATAATTCACCCCTCCACTTT.

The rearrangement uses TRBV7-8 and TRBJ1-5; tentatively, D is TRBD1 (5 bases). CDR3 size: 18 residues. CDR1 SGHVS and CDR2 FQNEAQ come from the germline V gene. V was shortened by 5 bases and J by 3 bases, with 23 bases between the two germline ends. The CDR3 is CASSRGWGQGGDNQPQHF. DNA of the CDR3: TGTGCCAGCAGCCGAGGATGGGGTCAGGGCGGTGACAATCAGCCCCAGCATTTT.

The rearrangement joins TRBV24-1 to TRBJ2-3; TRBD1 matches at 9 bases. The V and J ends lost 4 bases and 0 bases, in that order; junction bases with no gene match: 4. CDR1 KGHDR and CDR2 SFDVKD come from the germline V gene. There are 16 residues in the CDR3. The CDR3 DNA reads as TGTGCCACCAGTGAGGGGACAGGGCGAAGCACAGATACGCAGTATTTT. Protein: CATSEGTGRSTDTQYF.

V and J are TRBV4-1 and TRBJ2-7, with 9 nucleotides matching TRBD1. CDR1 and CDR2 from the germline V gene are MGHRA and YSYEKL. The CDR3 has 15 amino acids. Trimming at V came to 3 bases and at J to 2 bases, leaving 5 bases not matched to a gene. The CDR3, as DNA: TGCGCCAGCAGCCAGGGGGACAGGGACCCCTACGAGCAGTACTTC. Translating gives CASSQGDRDPYEQYF.

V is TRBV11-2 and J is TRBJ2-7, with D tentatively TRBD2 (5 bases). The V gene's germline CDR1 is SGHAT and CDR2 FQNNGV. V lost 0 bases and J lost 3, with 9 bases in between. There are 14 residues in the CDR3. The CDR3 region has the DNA TGTGCCAGCAGCTTAGAGCTAGCCGTCTACGAGCAGTACTTC. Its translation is CASSLELAVYEQYF.

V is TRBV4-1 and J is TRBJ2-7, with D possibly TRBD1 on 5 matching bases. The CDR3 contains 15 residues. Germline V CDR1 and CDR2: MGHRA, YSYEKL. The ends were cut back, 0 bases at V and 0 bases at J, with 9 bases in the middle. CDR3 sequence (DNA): TGCGCCAGCAGCCAAGATACAGGTAGCTCCTACGAGCAGTACTTC. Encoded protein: CASSQDTGSSYEQYF.

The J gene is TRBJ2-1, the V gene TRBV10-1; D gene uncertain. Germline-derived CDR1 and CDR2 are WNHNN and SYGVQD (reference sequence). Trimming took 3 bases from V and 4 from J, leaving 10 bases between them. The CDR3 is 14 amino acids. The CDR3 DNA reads TGCGCCAGCAGTGACCCTGGGAATTACAATGAGCAGTTCTTC. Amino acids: CASSDPGNYNEQFF.

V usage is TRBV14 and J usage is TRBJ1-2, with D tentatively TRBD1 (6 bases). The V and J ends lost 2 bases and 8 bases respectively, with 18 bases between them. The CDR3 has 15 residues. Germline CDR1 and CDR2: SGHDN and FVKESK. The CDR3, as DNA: TGTGCCAGCAGCCAATCGGCACGGACAGCGGGGGGCTACACCTTC. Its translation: CASSQSARTAGGYTF. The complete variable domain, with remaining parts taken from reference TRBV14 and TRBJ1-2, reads EAGVTQFPSHSVIEKGQTVTLRCDPISGHDNLYWYRRVMGKEIKFLLHFVKESKQDESGMPNNRFLAERTGGTYSTLKVQPAELEDSGVYFCASSQSARTAGGYTFGSGTRLTVV.

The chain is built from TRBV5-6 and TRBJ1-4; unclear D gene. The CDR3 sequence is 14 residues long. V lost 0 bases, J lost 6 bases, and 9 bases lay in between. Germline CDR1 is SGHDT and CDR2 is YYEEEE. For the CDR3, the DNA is TGTGCCAGCAGCTTGGCCCCCTTGGATGAAAAACTGTTTTTT. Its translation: CASSLAPLDEKLFF.

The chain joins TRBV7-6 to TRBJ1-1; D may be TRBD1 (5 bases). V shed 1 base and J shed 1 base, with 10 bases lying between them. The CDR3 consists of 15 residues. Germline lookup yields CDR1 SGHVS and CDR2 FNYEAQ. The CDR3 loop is CASSLGRGENTEAFF. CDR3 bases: TGTGCCAGCAGCTTAGGGCGGGGGGAGAACACTGAAGCTTTCTTT.

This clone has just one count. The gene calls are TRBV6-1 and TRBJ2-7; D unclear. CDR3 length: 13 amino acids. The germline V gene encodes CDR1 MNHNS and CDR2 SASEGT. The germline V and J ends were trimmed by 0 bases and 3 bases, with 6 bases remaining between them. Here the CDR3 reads CASSEALLYEQYF. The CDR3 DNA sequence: TGTGCCAGCAGTGAAGCGCTTCTCTACGAGCAGTACTTC.

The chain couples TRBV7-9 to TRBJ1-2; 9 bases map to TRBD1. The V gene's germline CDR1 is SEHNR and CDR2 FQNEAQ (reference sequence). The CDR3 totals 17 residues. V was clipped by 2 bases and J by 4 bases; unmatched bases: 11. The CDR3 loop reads CASSLNSVGQGGYGYTF. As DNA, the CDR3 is TGTGCCAGCAGCTTAAACTCTGTGGGACAGGGAGGCTATGGCTACACCTTC.

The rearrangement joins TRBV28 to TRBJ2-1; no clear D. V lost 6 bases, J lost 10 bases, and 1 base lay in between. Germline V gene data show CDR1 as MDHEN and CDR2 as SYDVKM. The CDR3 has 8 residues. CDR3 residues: CASREQFF. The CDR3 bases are TGTGCCAGCAGGGAGCAGTTCTTC.

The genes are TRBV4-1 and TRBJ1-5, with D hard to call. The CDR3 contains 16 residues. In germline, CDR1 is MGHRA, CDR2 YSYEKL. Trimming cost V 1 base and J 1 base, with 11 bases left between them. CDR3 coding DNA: TGCGCCAGCAGCCAAGTATATGCCCCAAGCAATCAGCCCCAGCATTTT. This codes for CASSQVYAPSNQPQHF.

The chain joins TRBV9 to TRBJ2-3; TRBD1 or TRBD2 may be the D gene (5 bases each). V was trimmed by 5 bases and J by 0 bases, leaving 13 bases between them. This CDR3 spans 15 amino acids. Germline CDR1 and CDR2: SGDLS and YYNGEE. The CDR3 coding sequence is TGTGCCAGCAGTCTTGGGGGTACAAGCACAGATACGCAGTATTTT. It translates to CASSLGGTSTDTQYF.

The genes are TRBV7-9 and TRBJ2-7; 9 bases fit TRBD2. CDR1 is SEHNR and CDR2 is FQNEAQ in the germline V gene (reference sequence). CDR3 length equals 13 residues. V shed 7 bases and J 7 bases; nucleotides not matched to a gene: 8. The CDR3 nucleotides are TGTGCCAGCACTAGCGGGGCCTCCCGAGAGCAGTACTTC. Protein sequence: CASTSGASREQYF.

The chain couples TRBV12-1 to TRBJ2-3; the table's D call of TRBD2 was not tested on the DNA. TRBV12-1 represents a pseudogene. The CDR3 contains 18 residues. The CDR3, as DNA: TGTGCCAGCAGCTTCGCCACCGGACTAGCGGGGGGGCCAAATACGCAGTATTTT. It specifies CASSFATGLAGGPNTQYF.

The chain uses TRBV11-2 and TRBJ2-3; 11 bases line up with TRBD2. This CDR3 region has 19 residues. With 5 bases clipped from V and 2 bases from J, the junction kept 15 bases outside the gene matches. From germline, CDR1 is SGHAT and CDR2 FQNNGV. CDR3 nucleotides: TGTGCCAGCAGCCAGACGAAATCTCTAGCGGGGGGTCACACAGATACGCAGTATTTT. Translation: CASSQTKSLAGGHTDTQYF. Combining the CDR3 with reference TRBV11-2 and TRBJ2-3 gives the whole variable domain EAGVAQSPRYKIIEKRQSVAFWCNPISGHATLYWYQQILGQGPKLLIQFQNNGVVDDSQLPKDRFSAERLKGVDSTLKIQPAKLEDSAVYLCASSQTKSLAGGHTDTQYFGPGTRLTVL.

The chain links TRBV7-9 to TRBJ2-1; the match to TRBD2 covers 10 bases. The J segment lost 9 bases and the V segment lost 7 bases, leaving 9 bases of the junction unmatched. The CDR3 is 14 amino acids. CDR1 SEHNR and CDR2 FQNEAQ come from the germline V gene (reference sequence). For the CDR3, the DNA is TGTGCCAGCACCGATTGGGTAGCGGGGGGTGAGCAGTTCTTC. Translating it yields CASTDWVAGGEQFF.